Below, 32 T cell receptor beta chains from the same sample are listed, as sequenced in a study of blood T cell repertoires in COVID-19. Assay: immunoSEQ multiplex PCR; the TCRdb copy retains only in-frame clones and omits some. The sample lists approximately 220,000 clones, over 80% seen once, with around 2.6% in the top ten. Sequences were obtained from PBMCs or T cells enriched from blood (not recorded which). These receptor sequences come from a woman aged 25-40 years with acute COVID-19.

This rearrangement joins TRBV7-9 to TRBJ1-3, with TRBD1 matching over 8 bases. This CDR3 contains 17 residues. Trimming at V came to 4 bases and at J to 0 bases, leaving 8 bases not matched to a gene. Germline V lookup: CDR1 SEHNR, CDR2 FQNEAQ (reference sequence). The CDR3 is CASSSATGDLSGNTIYF. The CDR3 DNA sequence: TGTGCCAGCAGCTCGGCGACAGGGGACCTCTCTGGAAACACCATATATTTT.

The chain is built from TRBV4-1 and TRBJ1-2; TRBD1 matches 10 bases. CDR3 length equals 16 residues. The V and J ends lost 1 base and 6 bases, in that order; junction bases with no gene match: 8. Germline-derived CDR1 and CDR2 are MGHRA and YSYEKL. The CDR3, as DNA: TGCGCCAGCAGCCAAGTCCGGGACAGGGGAAGACATGGCTACACCTTC. It codes for CASSQVRDRGRHGYTF.

This sequence joins TRBV6-5 and TRBJ2-1; 9 nucleotides line up with TRBD2. The V segment lost 2 bases and the J segment 8 bases; nucleotides outside the gene matches: 4. CDR1 and CDR2 from the germline V gene are MNHEY and SVGAGI. The CDR3 has 14 amino acids. The CDR3 sequence is CASSYQRGDHEQFF. CDR3 bases: TGTGCCAGCAGTTACCAGCGGGGGGACCATGAGCAGTTCTTC.

The chain links TRBV6-2 or TRBV6-3 to TRBJ2-7; weak D call: TRBD1 (5 bases). Deletions cut 5 bases from V and 4 bases from J, with 21 bases between. Germline V CDR1 and CDR2: MNHEY, SVGEGT. This CDR3 region has 16 residues. In DNA, the CDR3 is TGTGCCAGCAGTCCCATCGACCCCAGGGTAAGGTACGAGCAGTACTTC. Translating gives CASSPIDPRVRYEQYF.

The rearrangement joins TRBV7-9 to TRBJ2-1; 10 positions agree with TRBD1. Germline values: CDR1 SEHNR, CDR2 FQNEAQ (reference sequence). The CDR3 totals 17 residues. The trim removed 1 base at V and 7 bases at J, leaving 10 bases unmatched. The CDR3 DNA sequence: TGTGCCAGCAGCTTAGTGGCCCGACAGGGGGCGGATAATGAGCAGTTCTTC. This encodes CASSLVARQGADNEQFF.

V gene TRBV3-1 (or the pseudogene TRBV3-2) combines with J gene TRBJ1-1, with D tentatively TRBD1 (5 bases). There are 13 residues in the CDR3. Germline V gene sequence: CDR1 LGHDT, CDR2 YNNKEL (reference sequence). Trimming stripped 3 bases from V and 0 bases from J, with 5 bases between. The chain's CDR3 is CASSQGLNTEAFF. CDR3 nucleotide sequence: TGTGCCAGCAGCCAGGGGCTGAACACTGAAGCTTTCTTT.

CDR3 sequence reads: CSVRTGGAGELFF. For the CDR3, the DNA is TGCAGCGTCCGGACAGGGGGTGCCGGGGAGCTGTTTTTT. The rearrangement links TRBV29-1 to TRBJ2-2; 10 bases agree with TRBD1. Trimming cost V 6 bases and J 6 bases; bases outside gene matches: 4. Germline CDR1 reads SQVTM; CDR2 reads ANQGSEA. CDR3 size: 13 residues.

J is TRBJ1-2 and V is TRBV5-5, with 10 bases identical to TRBD1. The germline V gene has CDR1 SGHKS and CDR2 YYEKEE (reference sequence). The J segment lost 4 bases and the V segment lost 3 bases, leaving 9 bases of the junction unmatched. The CDR3 covers 16 residues. In DNA form, the CDR3 reads TGTGCCAGCAGCTACCGAGGGACAGGGGACCTCTATGGCTACACCTTC. Translating it yields CASSYRGTGDLYGYTF.

This chain links TRBV5-4 with TRBJ2-7; D call uncertain. The germline V gene encodes CDR1 SGHNT and CDR2 YYREEE (reference sequence). Trimming removed 0 bases from V and 3 bases from J, with 7 bases in between. This CDR3 is built from 13 residues. CDR3 sequence: CASSLGQDYEQYF. CDR3 in DNA: TGTGCCAGCAGCTTGGGTCAGGACTACGAGCAGTACTTC.

A single count supports this clone. This CDR3 reads CASSVASNSYEQYF. CDR3 coding DNA: TGTGCCAGCAGCGTAGCGTCTAATTCCTACGAGCAGTACTTC. The chain combines TRBV9 with TRBJ2-7; D not resolved. Trimming removed 0 bases at V and 1 base at J, with 8 bases between. Germline V lookup: CDR1 SGDLS, CDR2 YYNGEE. The CDR3 is 14 residues long. Complete variable domain (other parts from reference TRBV9 and TRBJ2-7): DSGVTQTPKHLITATGQRVTLRCSPRSGDLSVYWYQQSLDQGLQFLIQYYNGEERAKGNILERFSAQQFPDLHSELNLSSLELGDSALYFCASSVASNSYEQYFGPGTRLTVT.

V is TRBV3-1 (or the pseudogene TRBV3-2) and J is TRBJ2-7; 10 positions match TRBD1. The CDR3 length is 19 residues. V lost 4 bases and J lost 2; bases outside the gene matches: 17. CDR1 and CDR2 (germline): LGHDT, YNNKEL (reference sequence). CDR3 amino acids: CASSLIAGTGDLRTYEQYF. CDR3 in DNA: TGTGCCAGCAGCCTTATTGCCGGGACAGGGGACTTAAGGACCTACGAGCAGTACTTC.

This chain uses TRBV19 with TRBJ1-1, with TRBD1 matching 9 bases. Germline CDR1 reads LNHDA; CDR2 reads SQIVND (reference sequence). The V segment lost 8 bases and the J segment 6 bases; nucleotides outside the gene matches: 10. The CDR3 contains 14 residues. CDR3 sequence (DNA): TGTGCCAGTCTATTGGGGACAGGGTCTCCTGAAGCTTTCTTT. This codes for CASLLGTGSPEAFF.

The V and J genes are TRBV10-2 and TRBJ1-1, with 8 positions matching TRBD1. The CDR3 spans 14 residues. The ends lost 8 bases at V and 2 bases at J; junction bases unmatched: 7. The germline V gene encodes CDR1 WSHSY and CDR2 SAAADI. CDR3 loop: CASYRQGSNTEAFF. DNA for the CDR3: TGCGCCAGCTATCGACAGGGGTCCAACACTGAAGCTTTCTTT.

The V and J genes are TRBV5-4 and TRBJ2-3; maybe TRBD2 (5 bases). Per the germline V gene, CDR1 is SGHNT and CDR2 is YYREEE (reference sequence). V dropped 1 base and J dropped 2 bases, with 11 bases sitting between them. The length of the CDR3 is 15 residues. The DNA of the CDR3 is TGTGCCAGCAGCTTGCAGCGGTACGACACAGATACGCAGTATTTT. This encodes CASSLQRYDTDTQYF.

About this clone: Other DNA variants within this sample encode the same CDR3. The chain uses TRBV30 and TRBJ2-5; perhaps TRBD1 as D (5 bases). The CDR3 is 13 residues long. Deletions cut 0 bases from V and 5 bases from J, with 10 bases between. The germline V gene has CDR1 GTSNPN and CDR2 SVGIG (reference sequence). The chain's CDR3 is CAWSVQGAETQYF. CDR3 DNA: TGTGCCTGGAGTGTACAAGGGGCGGAGACCCAGTACTTC.

This clone has a single count. This chain uses TRBV3-1 (or the pseudogene TRBV3-2) with TRBJ1-6; D is uncertain. There are 17 residues in the CDR3. Germline V gives CDR1 LGHDT, CDR2 YNNKEL (reference sequence). V gave up 4 bases and J gave up 5 bases, with 18 bases separating them. The DNA for the CDR3 is TGTGCCAGCAGCCGCCCGGAGGTGGCAGTCGATAATTCACCCCTCCACTTT. Its translation is CASSRPEVAVDNSPLHF.

As concerns this clone: Other DNA sequences in the sample encode the same CDR3. The rearrangement uses TRBV7-9 and TRBJ1-1, with unresolved D. The CDR3 runs to 13 residues. Looked up from germline, CDR1 is SEHNR and CDR2 is FQNEAQ (reference sequence). The ends were cut back, 1 base at V and 5 bases at J, with 8 bases in the middle. Here the CDR3 reads CASSLEGGTEAFF. DNA of the CDR3: TGTGCCAGCAGCTTAGAGGGAGGGACTGAAGCTTTCTTT.

The gene calls are TRBV5-8 and TRBJ2-1; 12 bases map to TRBD2. Germline lookup yields CDR1 SGHTS and CDR2 YDEGEE. This CDR3 spans 15 amino acids. J gave up 6 bases and V 4 bases, and 5 bases lay outside the gene matches. The CDR3 reads CASSDGLAGLNEQFF. The CDR3 DNA reads TGTGCCAGCAGCGACGGACTAGCGGGGCTCAATGAGCAGTTCTTC.

The DNA for the CDR3 is TGTGCCAGCAGCTTAGAGCGGAGTAGCTATGGCTACACCTTC. Translation: CASSLERSSYGYTF. V and J are TRBV7-9 and TRBJ1-2, with D unresolved. V shed 1 base and J shed 4 bases, with 10 bases lying between them. CDR1 is SEHNR, CDR2 FQNEAQ, per germline (reference sequence). CDR3 length: 14 amino acids.

The chain links TRBV7-8 to TRBJ1-4, with 9 bases lining up with TRBD1. CDR1 is SGHVS and CDR2 is FQNEAQ in the germline V gene. V shed 5 bases and J 7 bases; nucleotides not matched to a gene: 8. This CDR3 spans 15 amino acids. CDR3 sequence: CASSPQGAWGEKLFF. In nucleotides, the CDR3 is TGTGCCAGCAGCCCACAGGGGGCATGGGGTGAAAAACTGTTTTTT.

The genes are TRBV2 and TRBJ1-1; D uncertain. The CDR3 runs to 16 residues. Deletions cut 2 bases from V and 3 bases from J, with 16 bases between. Per the germline V gene, CDR1 is SNHLY and CDR2 is FYNNEI. CDR3 sequence reads: CASSEFDLESDTEAFF. For the CDR3, the DNA is TGTGCCAGCAGTGAATTCGATCTGGAGAGTGACACTGAAGCTTTCTTT.

The chain couples TRBV19 to TRBJ1-4; 8 nucleotides align to TRBD1. Germline lookup yields CDR1 LNHDA and CDR2 SQIVND (reference sequence). V gave up 10 bases and J gave up 6 bases; unmatched junction bases: 10. This CDR3 has 14 residues. CDR3 DNA sequence: TGTGCCACCTCCGGGGGACAGGTGGATGAAAAACTGTTTTTT. This codes for CATSGGQVDEKLFF.

This chain links TRBV5-4 with TRBJ2-1, with 10 bases identical to TRBD2. V dropped 4 bases and J dropped 4; count of bases not matched to a gene: 8. Looked up from germline, CDR1 is SGHNT and CDR2 is YYREEE (reference sequence). The CDR3 is made up of 16 amino acids. CDR3 DNA: TGTGCCAGCAGCGTTCCTAGCGGGGGATCGTACAATGAGCAGTTCTTC. Translated: CASSVPSGGSYNEQFF.

This clone has only one observation. The V gene is TRBV19, the J gene TRBJ1-4; TRBD1 matches at 7 bases. CDR3 length: 16 amino acids. The V segment lost 7 bases and the J segment 0 bases; nucleotides outside the gene matches: 8. CDR1 and CDR2 from the germline V gene are LNHDA and SQIVND (reference sequence). CDR3 coding DNA: TGTGCCAGTACCGCTTGGGACAGTGCAACTAATGAAAAACTGTTTTTT. Translating gives CASTAWDSATNEKLFF. Full variable domain (rest looked up from reference TRBV19 and TRBJ1-4): DGGITQSPKYLFRKEGQNVTLSCEQNLNHDAMYWYRQDPGQGLRLIYYSQIVNDFQKGDIAEGYSVSREKKESFPLTVTSAQKNPTAFYLCASTAWDSATNEKLFFGSGTQLSVL.

This sequence joins TRBV19 and TRBJ1-5; D is ambiguous. Germline CDR1 reads LNHDA; CDR2 reads SQIVND (reference sequence). The CDR3 consists of 18 residues. Trimming stripped 5 bases from V and 0 bases from J, with 20 bases between. The CDR3 spells CASSVGSSEAYSNQPQHF. CDR3 sequence (DNA): TGTGCCAGTAGTGTTGGGTCCTCCGAGGCTTATAGCAATCAGCCCCAGCATTTT.

Only a few counts were recorded for this clone. The J gene is TRBJ1-3, the V gene TRBV11-3; no clear D gene. V was clipped by 5 bases and J by 1 base, with 6 bases between them. This CDR3 is built from 13 residues. CDR1 and CDR2 from the germline V gene are SGHNT and YENEEA. The CDR3 DNA follows: TGTGCCAGCAGCACATCGTCTGGAAACACCATATATTTT. Translated: CASSTSSGNTIYF.

This clone has a handful of counts. The V gene is TRBV4-1, the J gene TRBJ1-2, with D possibly TRBD1 on 6 matching bases. The CDR3 loop spans 15 amino acids. V was clipped by 1 base and J by 4 bases, with 13 bases between them. Germline V gene lookup returns CDR1 MGHRA and CDR2 YSYEKL. CDR3 DNA: TGCGCCAGCAGCCAAGGGCAGGGGAAAAGCTATGGCTACACCTTC. Its translation is CASSQGQGKSYGYTF.

The genes are TRBV5-1 and TRBJ1-2; 8 bases are a match to TRBD1. Germline V gives CDR1 SGHRS, CDR2 YFSETQ. The ends lost 4 bases at V and 7 bases at J; junction bases unmatched: 12. CDR3 length: 15 residues. The CDR3 reads CASSPGADRGSGYTF. For the CDR3, the DNA is TGCGCCAGCAGCCCCGGGGCCGACAGGGGAAGTGGCTACACCTTC.

CDR3 nucleotide sequence: TGTGCCAGCAGTCTCCAGGGGGCGACTAATCAGCCCCAGCATTTT. It specifies CASSLQGATNQPQHF. The chain uses TRBV7-2 and TRBJ1-5; TRBD1 matches 8 bases. J gave up 4 bases and V 6 bases, and 8 bases lay outside the gene matches. CDR3 size: 15 residues. Germline values: CDR1 SGHTA, CDR2 FQGNSA.

The CDR3 DNA reads as TGTGCCAGCAGCTTACGGGGGGCGAACACCGGGGAGCTGTTTTTT. The encoded protein is CASSLRGANTGELFF. This sequence joins TRBV11-2 and TRBJ2-2; the match to TRBD2 covers 7 bases. V gave up 2 bases and J gave up 0 bases; unmatched junction bases: 0. The germline V gene has CDR1 SGHAT and CDR2 FQNNGV. CDR3 length: 15 residues.

This clone appeared a few times. The rearrangement joins TRBV3-1 (or the pseudogene TRBV3-2) to TRBJ2-7; TRBD2 is a possible D gene (5 bases). Germline values: CDR1 LGHDT, CDR2 YNNKEL (reference sequence). Trimming shortened V by 1 base and J by 5 bases, and 15 bases separated the two germline ends. This CDR3 comprises 15 residues. The CDR3 DNA follows: TGTGCCAGCAGCCAAGGGGGAGTAGGGTCCCACGAGCAGTACTTC. Protein product: CASSQGGVGSHEQYF.

This CDR3 reads CASSVDRSIEAFF. CDR3 bases: TGTGCCAGCAGCGTTGACAGGTCCATCGAAGCTTTCTTT. This chain connects TRBV5-5 to TRBJ1-1; D possibly corresponds to TRBD1 (6 bases). The CDR3 totals 13 residues. Germline loops: CDR1 SGHKS, CDR2 YYEKEE (reference sequence). V gave up 4 bases and J gave up 8 bases, with 15 bases separating them. The variable domain in full, completed from reference TRBV5-5 and TRBJ1-1, reads DAGVTQSPTHLIKTRGQQVTLRCSPISGHKSVSWYQQVLGQGPQFIFQYYEKEERGRGNFPDRFSARQFPNYSSELNVNALLLGDSALYLCASSVDRSIEAFFGQGTRLTVV.